This entry concerns a single T cell receptor beta chain. Its antigen is undetermined. The data originate from a study of cytomegalovirus exposure and HLA in healthy donors. The wider study: According to later analysis, the same platform produced the roughly 130 validation and under 700 first-cohort repertoires.

Notes on the study in general: The tendency of first-cohort TCR clusters to co-occur in the 100 to 150 validation repertoires emerged from a later analysis. Under in vitro conditions, a few CMV-associated chains were confirmed as specific for CMV antigens.

TCRdb's table, derived via immunoSEQ multiplex PCR, lists solely in-frame clones and lacks some. The repertoire holds 250,000 to 350,000 clones, with about nine tenths as singletons. The sample consisted of PBMCs. The TCR comes from a woman younger than 45 in good health and CMV-seropositive.

In nucleotides, the CDR3 is TGTGCCAGCAGCCAGGGTTCGTTAACTGAAGCTTTCTTT. Amino acid sequence: CASSQGSLTEAFF. The chain employs TRBV7-6 and TRBJ1-1; weak D call: TRBD1 (5 bases). Trimming removed 5 bases at V and 5 bases at J, with 12 bases between. The CDR3 consists of 13 residues. Germline assignment: CDR1 SGHVS and CDR2 FNYEAQ.